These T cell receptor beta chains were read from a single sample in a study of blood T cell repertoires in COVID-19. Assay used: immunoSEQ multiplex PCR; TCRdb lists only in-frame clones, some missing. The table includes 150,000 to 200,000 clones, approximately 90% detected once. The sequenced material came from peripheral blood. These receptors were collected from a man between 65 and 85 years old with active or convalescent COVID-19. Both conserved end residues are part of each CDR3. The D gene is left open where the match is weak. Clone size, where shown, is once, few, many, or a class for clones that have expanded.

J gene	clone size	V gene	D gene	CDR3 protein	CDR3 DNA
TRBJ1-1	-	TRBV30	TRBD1	CAWSGQGASKAFF	TGTGCCTGGAGTGGGCAGGGGGCGAGTAAAGCTTTCTTT
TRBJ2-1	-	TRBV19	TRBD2	CASSMTSGGPDNEQFF	TGTGCCAGTAGTATGACTAGCGGGGGGCCCGACAATGAGCAGTTCTTC
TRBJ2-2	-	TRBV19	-	CASSIGQSNTGELFF	TGTGCCAGTAGTATAGGACAGAGCAACACCGGGGAGCTGTTTTTT
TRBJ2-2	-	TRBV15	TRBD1	CATSSPPGQGTPRELFF	TGTGCCACCAGCAGTCCGCCGGGACAGGGGACCCCCCGGGAGCTGTTTTTT
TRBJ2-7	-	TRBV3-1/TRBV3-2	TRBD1	CASTMDRRTYEQYF	TGTGCCAGCACAATGGACAGGCGTACCTACGAGCAGTACTTC
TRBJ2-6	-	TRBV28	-	CASSPRLTGANVLTF	TGTGCCAGCAGTCCCAGACTGACTGGGGCCAACGTCCTGACTTTC
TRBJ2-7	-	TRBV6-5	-	CASRRRGESSYEQYF	TGTGCCAGCAGGAGGCGGGGCGAGAGCTCCTACGAGCAGTACTTC
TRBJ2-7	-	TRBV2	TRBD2	CASSEFTSGASLEQYF	TGTGCCAGCAGTGAATTCACTAGCGGGGCGTCCTTAGAGCAGTACTTC
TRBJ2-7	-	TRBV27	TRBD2	CASSLSSGGPNEQYF	TGTGCCAGCAGTTTATCGTCGGGAGGGCCTAACGAGCAGTACTTC
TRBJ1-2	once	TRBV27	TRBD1	CASSEQGRYGYTF	TGTGCCAGCAGTGAACAGGGGCGGTATGGCTACACCTTC
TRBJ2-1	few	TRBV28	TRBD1	CASSSRDRGSAEQFF	TGTGCCAGCAGTTCCCGGGACAGGGGTAGCGCTGAGCAGTTCTTC
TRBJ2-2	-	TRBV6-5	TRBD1	CASSYPGQGAGELFF	TGTGCCAGCAGTTACCCGGGACAGGGTGCCGGGGAGCTGTTTTTT
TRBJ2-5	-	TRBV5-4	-	CASSLGGVGETQYF	TGTGCCAGCAGCTTGGGGGGAGTAGGGGAGACCCAGTACTTC
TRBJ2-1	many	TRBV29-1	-	CSVRTDSNEQFF	TGCAGCGTTCGTACAGATAGTAATGAGCAGTTCTTC
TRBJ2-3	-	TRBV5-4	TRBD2	CASSPTSGSTDTQYF	TGTGCCAGCAGTCCGACTAGCGGGAGCACAGATACGCAGTATTTT
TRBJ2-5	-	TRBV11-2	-	CASSLLAGTQETQYF	TGTGCCAGCAGCCTGCTCGCGGGGACCCAAGAGACCCAGTACTTC
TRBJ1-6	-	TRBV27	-	CASSLRAALSYNSPLHF	TGTGCCAGCAGTTTACGCGCGGCTCTAAGCTATAATTCACCCCTCCACTTT
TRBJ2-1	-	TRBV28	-	CASSPLISASSYNEQFF	TGTGCCAGCAGCCCCCTTATCTCCGCGAGCTCCTACAATGAGCAGTTCTTC
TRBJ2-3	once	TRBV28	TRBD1	CASSGQGGTDTQYF	TGTGCCAGCAGCGGTCAGGGGGGCACAGATACGCAGTATTTT
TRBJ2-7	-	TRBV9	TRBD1	CASSVGTGNYEQYF	TGTGCCAGCAGCGTCGGGACAGGGAACTACGAGCAGTACTTC
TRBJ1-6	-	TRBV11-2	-	CASSLGGRGRALHF	TGTGCCAGCAGCTTAGGCGGCCGCGGGAGGGCCCTCCACTTT
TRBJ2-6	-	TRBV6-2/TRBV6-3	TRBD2	CASSPRLAEPSGANVLTF	TGTGCCAGCAGTCCGAGACTAGCGGAGCCCTCTGGGGCCAACGTCCTGACTTTC
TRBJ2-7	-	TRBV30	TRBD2	CAWSTGGESRVNF	TGTGCCTGGAGTACGGGAGGCGAATCAAGAGTGAACTTC
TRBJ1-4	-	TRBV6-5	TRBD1	CASSSGTGNEKLFF	TGTGCCAGCAGTTCCGGGACAGGGAACGAAAAACTGTTTTTT
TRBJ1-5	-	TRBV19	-	CASSLGGKLVQPQHF	TGTGCCAGTAGTCTGGGGGGGAAACTGGTTCAGCCCCAGCATTTT
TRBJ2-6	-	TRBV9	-	CASSGLGLSGANVLTF	TGTGCCAGCAGCGGATTGGGGCTCTCTGGGGCCAACGTCCTGACTTTC
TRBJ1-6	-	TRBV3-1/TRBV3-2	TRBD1	CASSNRDRGSPLHF	TGTGCCAGCAGCAACCGGGACAGAGGTTCACCCCTCCACTTT
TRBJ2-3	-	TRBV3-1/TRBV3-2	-	CASSLREKGDTQYF	TGTGCCAGCAGCCTCCGGGAGAAGGGAGATACGCAGTATTTT
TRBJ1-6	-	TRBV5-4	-	CASSRVDSPLHF	TGTGCCAGCAGCCGCGTCGATTCACCCCTCCACTTT
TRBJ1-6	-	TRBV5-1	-	CASSRDTLSSSYNSPLHF	TGCGCCAGCAGCCGAGACACGTTGTCAAGCTCCTATAATTCACCCCTCCACTTT
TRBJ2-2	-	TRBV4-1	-	CASSQTITGELFF	TGCGCCAGCAGCCAGACTATCACCGGGGAGCTGTTTTTT
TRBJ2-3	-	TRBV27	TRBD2	CASSLGGSGRAKDTQYF	TGTGCCAGCAGTTTAGGGGGTAGCGGGAGGGCCAAAGATACGCAGTATTTT
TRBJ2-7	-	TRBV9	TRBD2	CASSVAGTNDYEQYF	TGTGCCAGCAGCGTAGCTGGGACTAATGACTACGAGCAGTACTTC
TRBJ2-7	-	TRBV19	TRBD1	CASNPGTGGYEQYF	TGTGCCAGTAACCCGGGGACAGGGGGATACGAGCAGTACTTC
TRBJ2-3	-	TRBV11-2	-	CASSFGSSSGADTQYF	TGTGCCAGCAGCTTCGGCTCCAGCTCAGGCGCAGATACGCAGTATTTT
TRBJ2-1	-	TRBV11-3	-	CASSLVAGKQFF	TGTGCCAGCAGCTTAGTGGCGGGAAAGCAGTTCTTC
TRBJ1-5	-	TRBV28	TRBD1	CASGPGTANSNQPQHF	TGTGCCAGCGGCCCCGGGACAGCTAATAGCAATCAGCCCCAGCATTTT
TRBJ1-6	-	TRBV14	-	CASSQRQLSDSPLHF	TGTGCCAGCAGCCAACGACAGCTTTCGGATTCACCCCTCCACTTT
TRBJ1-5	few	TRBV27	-	CASSFLGSYSNQPQHF	TGTGCCAGCAGTTTTCTGGGCAGCTATAGCAATCAGCCCCAGCATTTT
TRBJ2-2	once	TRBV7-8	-	CASSSQTSLPTGELFF	TGTGCCAGCAGCTCGCAGACTAGTCTGCCCACCGGGGAGCTGTTTTTT
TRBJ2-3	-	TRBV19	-	CASSTSQLRDSPTSTDTQYF	TGTGCCAGTAGTACCTCCCAATTACGGGACTCTCCAACTAGCACAGATACGCAGTATTTT